This TCR beta chain originates from a study of control samples from healthy donors and cancer patients. The data were produced by immunoSEQ multiplex PCR, yet TCRdb's version contains in-frame clones alone and is incomplete. The sample holds 120,000 or so clones, around 87% seen once. Sequenced sample: blood. This TCR was recovered from a man aged 40-55 years in good health.

CDR3 nucleotide sequence: TGTGCCAGCAGCCAAGATCGGGTCCCTGGAAACACCATATATTTT. Translating it yields CASSQDRVPGNTIYF. The chain is built from TRBV14 and TRBJ1-3; D call uncertain. The length of the CDR3 is 15 residues. The germline gives CDR1 SGHDN, CDR2 FVKESK. V lost 0 bases, J lost 2 bases, and 8 bases lay in between.